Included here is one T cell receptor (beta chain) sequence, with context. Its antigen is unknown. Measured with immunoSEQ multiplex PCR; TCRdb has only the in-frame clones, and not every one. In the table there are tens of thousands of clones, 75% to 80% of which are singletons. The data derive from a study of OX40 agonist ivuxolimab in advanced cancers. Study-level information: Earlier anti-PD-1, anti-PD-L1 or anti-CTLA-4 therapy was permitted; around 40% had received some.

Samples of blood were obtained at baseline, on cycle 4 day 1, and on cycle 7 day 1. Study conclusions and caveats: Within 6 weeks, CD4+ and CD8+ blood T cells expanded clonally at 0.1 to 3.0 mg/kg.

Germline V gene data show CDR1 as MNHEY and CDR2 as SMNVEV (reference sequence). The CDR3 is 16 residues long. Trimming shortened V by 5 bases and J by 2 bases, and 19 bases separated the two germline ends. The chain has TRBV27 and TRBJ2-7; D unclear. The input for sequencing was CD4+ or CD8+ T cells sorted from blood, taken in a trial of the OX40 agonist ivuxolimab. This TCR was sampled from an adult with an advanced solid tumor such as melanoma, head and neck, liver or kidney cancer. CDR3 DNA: TGTGCCAGCAGTGCAGTCCTTTTCGGAGCCCCCTACGAGCAGTACTTC. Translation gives CASSAVLFGAPYEQYF.